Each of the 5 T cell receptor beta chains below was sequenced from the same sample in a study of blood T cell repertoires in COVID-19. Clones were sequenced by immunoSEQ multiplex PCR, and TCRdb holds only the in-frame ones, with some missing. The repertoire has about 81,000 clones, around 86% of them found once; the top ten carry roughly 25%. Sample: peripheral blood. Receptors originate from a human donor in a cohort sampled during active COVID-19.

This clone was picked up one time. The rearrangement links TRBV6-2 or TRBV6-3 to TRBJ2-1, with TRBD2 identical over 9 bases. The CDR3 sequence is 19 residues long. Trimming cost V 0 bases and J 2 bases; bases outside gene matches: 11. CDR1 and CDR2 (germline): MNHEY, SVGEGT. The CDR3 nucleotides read TGTGCCAGCAGTTACTCCTTTAGTTCGGGACTAGCTACCTACAATGAGCAGTTCTTC. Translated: CASSYSFSSGLATYNEQFF.

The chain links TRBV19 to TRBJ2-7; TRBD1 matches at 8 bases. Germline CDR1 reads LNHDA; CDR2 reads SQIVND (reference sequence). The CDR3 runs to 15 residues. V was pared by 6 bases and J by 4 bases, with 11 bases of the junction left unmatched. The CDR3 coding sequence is TGTGCCAGTAGCGGGACAGGCTCGAACCTATACGAGCAGTACTTC. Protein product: CASSGTGSNLYEQYF.

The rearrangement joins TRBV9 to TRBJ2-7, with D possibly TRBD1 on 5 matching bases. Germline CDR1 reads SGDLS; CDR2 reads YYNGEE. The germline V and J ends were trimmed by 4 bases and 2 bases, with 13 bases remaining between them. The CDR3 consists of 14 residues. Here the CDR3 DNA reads TGTGCCAGCAGCCCTGTTGGGGCCCCCTACGAGCAGTACTTC. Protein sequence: CASSPVGAPYEQYF.

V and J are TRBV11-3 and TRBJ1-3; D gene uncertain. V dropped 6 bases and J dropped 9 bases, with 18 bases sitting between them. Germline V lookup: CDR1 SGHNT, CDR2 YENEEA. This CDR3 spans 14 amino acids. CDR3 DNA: TGTGCCAGCAGTGATCCTAGGGCGCGGGGCACCATATATTTT. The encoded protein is CASSDPRARGTIYF.

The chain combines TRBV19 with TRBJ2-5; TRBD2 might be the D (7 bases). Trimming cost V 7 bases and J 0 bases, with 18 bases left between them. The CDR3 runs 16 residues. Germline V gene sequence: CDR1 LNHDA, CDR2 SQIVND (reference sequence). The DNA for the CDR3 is TGTGCCAGTACCCCAACAGGGAGGGGGAACCAAGAGACCCAGTACTTC. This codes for CASTPTGRGNQETQYF.